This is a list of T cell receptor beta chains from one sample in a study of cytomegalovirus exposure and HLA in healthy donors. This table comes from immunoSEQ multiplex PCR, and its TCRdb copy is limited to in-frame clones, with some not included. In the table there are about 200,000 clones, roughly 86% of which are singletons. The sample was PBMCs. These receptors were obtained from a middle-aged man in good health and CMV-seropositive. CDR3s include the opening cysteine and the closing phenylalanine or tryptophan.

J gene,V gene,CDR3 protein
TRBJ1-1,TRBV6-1,CASSEARSNTEAFF
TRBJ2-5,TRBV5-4,CASSSRGGETQYF
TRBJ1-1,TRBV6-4,CASKESDMNTEAFF
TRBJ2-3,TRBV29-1,CSVAASGLTDTQYF
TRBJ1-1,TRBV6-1,CASSEPGQMWMPEAFF
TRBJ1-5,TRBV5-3,CASSLGGANQPQHF
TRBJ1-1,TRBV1,CTSSLHGHPTEAFF
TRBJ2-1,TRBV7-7,CASSLAEEAEQFF
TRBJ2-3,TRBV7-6,CASSFAEGDTQYF
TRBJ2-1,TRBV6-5,CASNYDNTGDEQFF
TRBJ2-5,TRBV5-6,CASSLGREETQYF
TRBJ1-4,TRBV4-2,CASSPLPGTGNEKLFF
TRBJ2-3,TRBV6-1,CASSHGGPPTDTQYF
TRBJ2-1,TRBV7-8,CASSPRGGEQFF
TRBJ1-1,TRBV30,CACQRVRTGGPTNTEAFF
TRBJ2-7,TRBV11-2,CASSLVSGLALTYEQYF
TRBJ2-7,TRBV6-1,CASSYEQYF